This T cell receptor (beta chain) was profiled in a study of blood T cell repertoires in COVID-19. On the study more broadly: Acute-phase and convalescent COVID-19 samples originated in the United States, Italy and Spain. PBMCs, B-cell-depleted T cells, or T cells were the source of the cDNA or gDNA that made up the material.

Concerning this clone: Other DNA sequences in this specimen translate into the identical CDR3.

As originally analysed: Nucleated cell counts were estimated from reference gene primer amplification. Data came from immunoSEQ multiplex PCR; TCRdb stores just in-frame clones and leaves some out. The V and J calls and the clone size are those of that table, but D and trimming were determined from the DNA. The data contain 300,000 to 400,000 clones, around nine tenths of them singletons. Patients at the Seattle site were enrolled during active infection and followed longitudinally. The length of the CDR3 is 14 residues. Germline CDR1 MNHEY, CDR2 SVGAGI. V shed 4 bases and J 1 base; nucleotides not matched to a gene: 0.

This TCR was sampled from a woman aged 65 to 85 with COVID-19, enrolled during active disease. The sample taken for sequencing was peripheral blood. This rearrangement joins TRBV6-5 to TRBJ2-7; 11 positions match TRBD1. CDR3 residues: CASSWDRGSYEQYF. CDR3 DNA sequence: TGTGCCAGCAGTTGGGACAGGGGGTCCTACGAGCAGTACTTC.